The 10 T cell receptor beta chains reported below all come from one sample, sequenced in a study of cytomegalovirus exposure and HLA in healthy donors. 60 Vbeta and 13 Jbeta primers were used in PCR. Some clones are missing from TCRdb's copy, which holds only in-frame ones; the method was immunoSEQ multiplex PCR. The sample includes 110,000 or so clones, approximately 69% of them seen just once. The sequenced sample consisted of PBMCs. The source is a woman in her forties or fifties in good health and CMV-seropositive.

This clone was detected only a few times. This chain connects TRBV10-3 to TRBJ1-1; D uncertain. Germline loops: CDR1 ENHRY, CDR2 SYGVKD. The CDR3 runs to 12 residues. V dropped 1 base and J dropped 7 bases, with 7 bases sitting between them. The CDR3 protein is CAISEFEDEAFF. For the CDR3, the DNA is TGTGCCATCAGTGAGTTCGAGGATGAAGCTTTCTTT.

The rearrangement links TRBV4-2 to TRBJ2-7; TRBD2 might be the D (6 bases). Germline CDR1 and CDR2: LGHNA and YNFKEQ. The CDR3 extends over 16 amino acids. With 0 bases removed from V and 2 bases from J, the gap between germline ends came to 14 bases. In DNA form, the CDR3 reads TGTGCCAGCAGCCAAGATCTTTTGGACTACACCTACGAGCAGTACTTC. Protein sequence: CASSQDLLDYTYEQYF.

CDR3 nucleotides: TGTGCCAGCAGCCACTGGGGAGGCACTGAAGCTTTCTTT. Translated: CASSHWGGTEAFF. The rearrangement links TRBV5-5 to TRBJ1-1; D is undetermined. The CDR3 loop spans 13 amino acids. With 4 bases removed from V and 4 bases from J, the gap between germline ends came to 11 bases. In germline, CDR1 is SGHKS, CDR2 YYEKEE (reference sequence).

This chain uses TRBV6-4 with TRBJ1-2; the D gene is possibly TRBD1 (6 bases). Trimming took 4 bases from V and 6 from J, leaving 15 bases between them. This CDR3 is built from 14 residues. The germline gives CDR1 MRHNA, CDR2 SNTAGT. In nucleotides, the CDR3 is TGTGCCAGCAGTGCAACCACAGGGTCGGATGGCTACACCTTC. Its protein product is CASSATTGSDGYTF.

This clone was seen only once. The rearrangement uses TRBV27 and TRBJ1-5; D uncertain. Deletions cut 3 bases from V and 0 bases from J, with 3 bases between. Germline V CDR1 and CDR2: MNHEY, SMNVEV (reference sequence). The CDR3 contains 13 residues. CDR3 nucleotide sequence: TGTGCCAGCAGTTTTTATAGCAATCAGCCCCAGCATTTT. It translates to CASSFYSNQPQHF.

The chain joins TRBV27 to TRBJ1-2; TRBD1 matches 10 bases. Trimming cost V 5 bases and J 2 bases; bases outside gene matches: 5. Germline CDR1 is MNHEY and CDR2 is SMNVEV (reference sequence). CDR3 length: 15 amino acids. The CDR3 loop is CASSGRDRGNYGYTF. The CDR3 bases are TGTGCCAGCAGTGGAAGGGACAGGGGAAACTATGGCTACACCTTC.

The genes are TRBV19 and TRBJ1-1; D not certain. The CDR3 is 11 amino acids. Germline lookup yields CDR1 LNHDA and CDR2 SQIVND (reference sequence). The ends were cut back, 3 bases at V and 6 bases at J, with 5 bases in the middle. The DNA for the CDR3 is TGTGCCAGTAGTATTCGGGCTGAAGCTTTCTTT. Protein sequence: CASSIRAEAFF.

This clone was counted between two and nine times. The chain couples TRBV19 to TRBJ1-1, with 8 bases matching TRBD1. This CDR3 contains 15 residues. V dropped 6 bases and J dropped 1; count of bases not matched to a gene: 7. Germline loops: CDR1 LNHDA, CDR2 SQIVND (reference sequence). DNA of the CDR3: TGTGCCAGTAGAGTAACCGGGACAGGGAACACTGAAGCTTTCTTT. Amino acid sequence: CASRVTGTGNTEAFF.

This clone has only a few counts. V usage is TRBV7-8 and J usage is TRBJ2-7, with unresolved D. CDR1 SGHVS and CDR2 FQNEAQ come from the germline V gene. This CDR3 is built from 13 residues. V dropped 1 base and J dropped 3 bases, with 7 bases sitting between them. The CDR3 region is CASSLGLDYEQYF. The CDR3 DNA sequence: TGTGCCAGCAGCTTAGGGCTAGACTACGAGCAGTACTTC.

The chain employs TRBV5-1 and TRBJ2-3; D possibly corresponds to TRBD1 (6 bases). Trimming removed 0 bases at V and 1 base at J, with 9 bases between. The CDR3 consists of 15 residues. Germline CDR1 and CDR2: SGHRS and YFSETQ. CDR3 bases: TGCGCCAGCAGCTTGGGGAGACAGGGCACAGATACGCAGTATTTT. Translation gives CASSLGRQGTDTQYF.